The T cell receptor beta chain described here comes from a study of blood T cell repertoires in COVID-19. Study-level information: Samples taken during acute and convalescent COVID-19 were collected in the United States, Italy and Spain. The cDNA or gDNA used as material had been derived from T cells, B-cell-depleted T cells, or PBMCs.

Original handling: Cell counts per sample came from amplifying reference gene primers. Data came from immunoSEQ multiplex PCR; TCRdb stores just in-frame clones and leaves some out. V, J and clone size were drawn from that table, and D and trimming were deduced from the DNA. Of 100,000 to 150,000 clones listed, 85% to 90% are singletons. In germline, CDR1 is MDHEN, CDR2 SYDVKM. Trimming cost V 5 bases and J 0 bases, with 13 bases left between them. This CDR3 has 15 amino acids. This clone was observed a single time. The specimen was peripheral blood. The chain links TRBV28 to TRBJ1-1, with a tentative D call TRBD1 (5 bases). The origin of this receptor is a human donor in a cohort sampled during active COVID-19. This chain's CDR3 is CASSLPGLLNTEAFF. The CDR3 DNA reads TGTGCCAGCAGTCTACCGGGACTATTGAACACTGAAGCTTTCTTT.